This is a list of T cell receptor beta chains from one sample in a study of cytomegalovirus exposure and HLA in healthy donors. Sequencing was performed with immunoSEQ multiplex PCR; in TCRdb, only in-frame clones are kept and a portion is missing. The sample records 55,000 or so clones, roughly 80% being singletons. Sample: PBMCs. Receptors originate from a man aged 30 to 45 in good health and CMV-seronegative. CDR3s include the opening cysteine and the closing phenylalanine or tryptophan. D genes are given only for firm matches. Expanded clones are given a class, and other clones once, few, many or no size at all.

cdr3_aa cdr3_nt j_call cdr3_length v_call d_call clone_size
CASSKTPVGQGRGEQFF TGTGCCAGCAGTAAAACCCCAGTGGGTCAGGGTCGCGGTGAGCAGTTCTTC TRBJ2-1 17 TRBV6-4 NA NA
CSVESGQGARNEQFF TGCAGCGTTGAATCGGGACAGGGGGCGCGGAATGAGCAGTTCTTC TRBJ2-1 15 TRBV29-1 TRBD1 NA
CASSESRAHSYNEQFF TGCGCCAGCAGTGAGTCGCGGGCCCACTCCTACAATGAGCAGTTCTTC TRBJ2-1 16 TRBV10-1 NA NA
CASDRDSEQYF TGTGCCAGCGACCGGGACTCCGAGCAGTACTTC TRBJ2-7 11 TRBV5-4 NA NA
CASTARLAGGYNEQFF TGTGCCAGCACCGCGAGACTAGCGGGGGGGTACAATGAGCAGTTCTTC TRBJ2-1 16 TRBV27 TRBD2 once
CASSKDGYGANVLTF TGTGCCAGCAGCAAAGACGGGTATGGGGCCAACGTCCTGACTTTC TRBJ2-6 15 TRBV7-2 NA few
CASSVEGGVNEKLFF TGTGCCAGCAGCGTAGAAGGAGGGGTTAACGAAAAACTGTTTTTT TRBJ1-4 15 TRBV9 NA NA
CASSFRRAGELFF TGTGCCAGCAGCTTCAGGCGGGCCGGGGAGCTGTTTTTT TRBJ2-2 13 TRBV7-9 NA NA
CASSQEGLAENTDTQYF TGCGCCAGCAGCCAAGAAGGGCTAGCGGAGAACACAGATACGCAGTATTTT TRBJ2-3 17 TRBV4-1 TRBD2 NA
CSAPRLDEQYF TGCAGTGCTCCCCGGTTAGACGAGCAGTACTTC TRBJ2-7 11 TRBV20-1 NA NA
CASSQDRGQPQHF TGCGCCAGCAGCCAAGATAGGGGGCAGCCCCAGCATTTT TRBJ1-5 13 TRBV4-3 NA NA
CASRYRDREETQYF TGTGCCAGCAGATACCGGGACAGGGAAGAGACCCAGTACTTC TRBJ2-5 14 TRBV5-4 TRBD1 NA
CASSSAGGGSGANVLTF TGTGCCAGCAGCTCAGCGGGGGGGGGATCTGGGGCCAACGTCCTGACTTTC TRBJ2-6 17 TRBV25-1 TRBD2 once
CSARAGYEQYF TGCAGTGCTAGAGCGGGTTACGAGCAGTACTTC TRBJ2-7 11 TRBV20-1 NA NA
CASSLGLNYGYTF TGTGCCAGCAGCTTAGGACTGAACTATGGCTACACCTTC TRBJ1-2 13 TRBV7-2 NA NA
CASSLYSQDGYTF TGTGCCAGCAGCTTGTACAGTCAAGATGGCTACACCTTC TRBJ1-2 13 TRBV5-4 NA NA
CASANWSRGGQFF TGTGCCAGCGCAAATTGGTCGAGGGGGGGGCAGTTCTTC TRBJ2-1 13 TRBV6-1 NA NA
CASSLRDRNNEQFF TGTGCCAGCAGCCTGCGGGACAGAAACAATGAGCAGTTCTTC TRBJ2-1 14 TRBV11-1 NA NA